This T cell receptor (beta chain) was profiled in a study of CXCR3-negative and CXCR3-positive naive CD8 T cells. Findings of the study overall: Naive CXCR3-negative and CXCR3-positive cells had similar TRBV-TRBJ usage; memory differed. Because surface CD5 did not distinguish the naive subsets, TCR strength was inferred from TRB CDR3 properties.

The study made its TRB cDNA libraries by 5' RACE, adding UMI labels. TCRdb reprocessed the 5' RACE reads, keeping one entry per CDR3 protein, no DNA. Its listing shows fewer than 80,000 distinct CDR3 sequences. The CDR3 contains 13 residues. Germline loops: CDR1 SGHVS, CDR2 FNYEAQ. To note about this clonotype: Its target is unknown.

The rearrangement links TRBV7-6 to TRBJ2-1. The sequenced sample consisted of naive CXCR3- CD8+ T cells from blood. Subset noted: CD45RO-CCR7+CD27+CD95- naive CD8+ T cells lacking CXCR3 (TNR3-). The sequence came from a human donor in good health. Some clones in this sample may be carry-over from other donors' samples. The CDR3 sequence: CASSLGGANEQFF.